The 22 T cell receptor beta chains in this list originate from one sample, sequenced in a study of blood T cell repertoires in COVID-19. TCRdb keeps only in-frame clones here, not all; method: immunoSEQ multiplex PCR. The sample consists of some 140,000 clones, roughly 85% of them appearing once. Sequenced: peripheral blood. These receptors were collected from a man aged 60 to 69 with acute or convalescent COVID-19.

The rearrangement joins TRBV2 to TRBJ1-2, with unresolved D. Germline lookup yields CDR1 SNHLY and CDR2 FYNNEI. The V end lost 7 bases, the J end lost 8 bases, and 20 bases lay between the germline ends. CDR3 length equals 14 residues. The CDR3 nucleotides read TGTGCCAGCAATCGGATCGTGACCAGAGGGGGCTACACCTTC. Protein: CASNRIVTRGGYTF.

The V call is TRBV4-1, the J call TRBJ1-3, with D possibly matching TRBD1 (6 bases). With 5 bases removed from V and 2 bases from J, the gap between germline ends came to 10 bases. The CDR3 sequence is 14 residues long. Germline CDR1 and CDR2: MGHRA and YSYEKL. In DNA, the CDR3 is TGCGCCAGCAGCGGACAGACAACTGGAAACACCATATATTTT. Amino acid sequence: CASSGQTTGNTIYF.

This clone was observed once. Other DNA variants within this sample encode the same CDR3. This chain connects TRBV28 to TRBJ1-2; 7 nucleotides align to TRBD1. J gave up 2 bases and V 4 bases, and 1 base lay outside the gene matches. This CDR3 spans 13 amino acids. The germline V gene has CDR1 MDHEN and CDR2 SYDVKM. The CDR3 sequence is CASSSGGNYGYTF. Written as DNA, the CDR3 is TGTGCCAGCAGTTCAGGGGGGAACTATGGCTACACCTTC.

The chain couples TRBV28 to TRBJ2-4; D is undetermined. With 3 bases removed from V and 5 bases from J, the gap between germline ends came to 8 bases. Germline CDR1 and CDR2: MDHEN and SYDVKM. The CDR3 runs 13 residues. Here the CDR3 DNA reads TGTGCCAGCAGTTTGGCCCTCGAAAACATTCAGTACTTC. It translates to CASSLALENIQYF.

The CDR3 nucleotides read TGTGCCAGCAGTCCCGCCTCCCTCGGGCCCCTCCACTTT. Amino acids: CASSPASLGPLHF. The chain carries TRBV12-3 or TRBV12-4 and TRBJ1-6; unclear D gene. The CDR3 consists of 13 residues. Trimming pared 5 bases from V and 13 bases from J, leaving 15 bases between.

V usage is TRBV7-8 and J usage is TRBJ2-5; 8 bases fit TRBD1. The CDR3 totals 14 residues. Germline V gene data show CDR1 as SGHVS and CDR2 as FQNEAQ. V dropped 4 bases and J dropped 2; count of bases not matched to a gene: 3. CDR3 nucleotides: TGTGCCAGCAGCTCCCGGACAGGGCAAGAGACCCAGTACTTC. It encodes CASSSRTGQETQYF. The whole variable domain, filled in from reference TRBV7-8 and TRBJ2-5, reads GAGVSQSPRYKVAKRGQDVALRCDPISGHVSLFWYQQALGQGPEFLTYFQNEAQLDKSGLPSDRFFAERPEGSVSTLKIQRTQQEDSAVYLCASSSRTGQETQYFGPGTRLLVL.

The chain joins TRBV3-1 (or the pseudogene TRBV3-2) to TRBJ1-2; 10 nucleotides match TRBD1. Germline V gene data show CDR1 as LGHDT and CDR2 as YNNKEL (reference sequence). V dropped 0 bases and J dropped 8; count of bases not matched to a gene: 9. This CDR3 has 16 amino acids. CDR3 amino acids: CASSQDTTGGPWGYTF. The CDR3 DNA reads as TGTGCCAGCAGCCAAGATACGACAGGGGGCCCCTGGGGCTACACCTTC.

The chain recombines TRBV5-1 with TRBJ1-1; 8 nucleotides match TRBD1. The CDR3 sequence is 14 residues long. After removal of 6 bases from V and 0 bases from J, the junction contained 4 bases not matched to a gene. The germline gives CDR1 SGHRS, CDR2 YFSETQ. The CDR3 sequence is CASTPQGVNTEAFF. DNA for the CDR3: TGCGCCAGCACCCCACAGGGGGTGAACACTGAAGCTTTCTTT.

The chain uses TRBV6-2 or TRBV6-3 and TRBJ2-7; tentatively, D is TRBD1 (6 bases). Trimming shortened V by 5 bases and J by 2 bases, and 16 bases separated the two germline ends. CDR3 length equals 15 residues. CDR1 MNHEY and CDR2 SVGEGT come from the germline V gene. The CDR3 here is CASSRTGISTYEQYF. The CDR3 nucleotides are TGTGCCAGCAGTCGCACAGGGATCTCTACCTACGAGCAGTACTTC.

V gene TRBV24-1 combines with J gene TRBJ2-2, with 11 bases identical to TRBD2. Germline V gene sequence: CDR1 KGHDR, CDR2 SFDVKD. The V gene end was trimmed by 4 bases and the J gene end by 5 bases; junction bases not matched to a gene: 2. The CDR3 has 15 amino acids. CDR3 DNA: TGTGCCACCAGTGAATCTAGCGGGGGGACCGGGGAGCTGTTTTTT. It codes for CATSESSGGTGELFF.

The chain recombines TRBV7-2 with TRBJ2-3, with 7 bases matching TRBD1. Germline V gene sequence: CDR1 SGHTA, CDR2 FQGNSA. The CDR3 is 15 amino acids. V lost 6 bases, J lost 0 bases, and 6 bases stayed unmatched. CDR3 sequence (DNA): TGTGCCAGCAGGCCCACAGGGGCTAGCACAGATACGCAGTATTTT. This sequence encodes CASRPTGASTDTQYF. The full variable domain, its missing parts supplied by reference TRBV7-2 and TRBJ2-3, is GAGVSQSPSNKVTEKGKDVELRCDPISGHTALYWYRQSLGQGLEFLIYFQGNSAPDKSGLPSDRFSAERTGGSVSTLTIQRTQQEDSAVYLCASRPTGASTDTQYFGPGTRLTVL.

This clone has more than one count but fewer than ten. Distinct nucleotide sequences in the sample also encode this CDR3. The chain recombines TRBV4-3 with TRBJ1-2, with D maybe TRBD1 (5 bases). Trimming took 1 base from V and 2 from J, leaving 11 bases between them. CDR1 and CDR2 (germline): LGHNA, YSLEER. The CDR3 runs to 15 residues. This chain's CDR3 is CASSQGSAGNYGYTF. CDR3 DNA sequence: TGCGCCAGCAGCCAAGGATCAGCAGGGAACTATGGCTACACCTTC.

The rearrangement uses TRBV4-1 and TRBJ1-6; D not resolved. Per the germline V gene, CDR1 is MGHRA and CDR2 is YSYEKL. V was cut by 1 base and J by 7 bases, with 8 bases left in between. The length of the CDR3 is 14 residues. Here the CDR3 reads CASSQARQNSPLHF. DNA for the CDR3: TGCGCCAGCAGCCAAGCCAGGCAAAATTCACCCCTCCACTTT.

There are a few counts of this clone. This chain uses TRBV9 with TRBJ2-7; 8 bases are shared with TRBD1. The V and J ends lost 0 bases and 7 bases, in that order; junction bases with no gene match: 0. There are 12 residues in the CDR3. The germline V gene encodes CDR1 SGDLS and CDR2 YYNGEE. CDR3: CASSVGQGEQYF. In nucleotides, the CDR3 is TGTGCCAGCAGCGTAGGACAGGGGGAGCAGTACTTC. Full variable domain (outside the CDR3, taken from reference TRBV9 and TRBJ2-7): DSGVTQTPKHLITATGQRVTLRCSPRSGDLSVYWYQQSLDQGLQFLIQYYNGEERAKGNILERFSAQQFPDLHSELNLSSLELGDSALYFCASSVGQGEQYFGPGTRLTVT.

The count of this clone is one. This chain links TRBV30 with TRBJ2-7, with 7 bases lining up with TRBD2. The CDR3 is 19 residues long. The germline V gene has CDR1 GTSNPN and CDR2 SVGIG (reference sequence). J gave up 0 bases and V 0 bases, and 17 bases lay outside the gene matches. CDR3 loop: CAWSVERASGILTSYEQYF. The CDR3 bases are TGTGCCTGGAGTGTTGAGAGGGCTAGCGGAATCCTTACCTCCTACGAGCAGTACTTC. The entire variable domain, with the rest obtained from reference TRBV30 and TRBJ2-7, is as follows: SQTIHQWPATLVQPVGSPLSLECTVEGTSNPNLYWYRQAAGRGLQLLFYSVGIGQISSEVPQNLSASRPQDRQFILSSKKLLLSDSGFYLCAWSVERASGILTSYEQYFGPGTRLTVT.

This clone was detected only once. The chain employs TRBV28 and TRBJ1-5; D not certain. V was trimmed by 2 bases and J by 0 bases, leaving 8 bases between them. CDR1 MDHEN and CDR2 SYDVKM come from the germline V gene. The CDR3 consists of 15 residues. The CDR3 DNA is TGTGCCAGCAGTTTACCGAGTTATAGCAATCAGCCCCAGCATTTT. It specifies CASSLPSYSNQPQHF.

This clone was detected only once. V usage is TRBV5-1 and J usage is TRBJ2-1; TRBD1 agrees at 8 bases. This CDR3 contains 21 residues. Germline V lookup: CDR1 SGHRS, CDR2 YFSETQ. The trim removed 3 bases at V and 4 bases at J, leaving 24 bases unmatched. The CDR3 region is CASSWGSPRQGLRGGYNEQFF. In DNA form, the CDR3 reads TGCGCCAGCAGCTGGGGAAGCCCGAGACAGGGGCTGAGGGGAGGTTACAATGAGCAGTTCTTC.

In its sample, this clone was seen many times. The chain carries TRBV6-2 or TRBV6-3 and TRBJ2-5; no clear D. Germline CDR1 is MNHEY and CDR2 is SVGEGT. Trimming removed 0 bases at V and 1 base at J, with 15 bases between. The CDR3 contains 17 residues. The CDR3 nucleotides are TGTGCCAGCAGTTACTCGATAAGCCGAGGATTCCAAGAGACCCAGTACTTC. Translated, it gives CASSYSISRGFQETQYF.

The chain employs TRBV27 and TRBJ1-3; D is possibly TRBD1 (5 bases). CDR1 is MNHEY, CDR2 SMNVEV, per germline (reference sequence). The CDR3 sequence is 15 residues long. V lost 5 bases to trimming and J lost 1 base, with 12 bases between them. The CDR3 sequence is CASSPRQFSGNTIYF. The DNA of the CDR3 is TGTGCCAGCAGTCCCCGACAGTTTTCTGGAAACACCATATATTTT.

This chain uses TRBV3-1 (or the pseudogene TRBV3-2) with TRBJ2-5; TRBD2 agrees at 9 bases. Germline CDR1 and CDR2: LGHDT and YNNKEL (reference sequence). The CDR3 runs 14 residues. The V and J ends lost 4 bases and 6 bases, in that order; junction bases with no gene match: 6. CDR3 sequence: CASSPTSGGKTQYF. CDR3 coding DNA: TGTGCCAGCAGCCCGACTAGCGGTGGGAAGACCCAGTACTTC.

The CDR3 DNA follows: TGTGCCAGCAGCCAGGGACAGTCCTATGGCTACACCTTC. It is translated as CASSQGQSYGYTF. V usage is TRBV3-1 (or the pseudogene TRBV3-2) and J usage is TRBJ1-2; 7 nucleotides align to TRBD1. The CDR3 covers 13 residues. Trimming removed 3 bases from V and 4 bases from J; junction bases left unmatched: 2. CDR1 is LGHDT and CDR2 is YNNKEL in the germline V gene (reference sequence).

V is TRBV19 and J is TRBJ1-5; D uncertain. The CDR3 contains 15 residues. Deletions cut 4 bases from V and 4 bases from J, with 14 bases between. CDR1 is LNHDA, CDR2 SQIVND, per germline (reference sequence). CDR3 bases: TGTGCCAGTAGTAGTAGCCGTTCGTATAATCAGCCCCAGCATTTT. Protein: CASSSSRSYNQPQHF.